The rows below give T cell receptor beta chains drawn from one sample of a study of cytomegalovirus exposure and HLA in healthy donors. Produced via immunoSEQ multiplex PCR; TCRdb's table is partial and in-frame only. The data contain around 160,000 clones, roughly 85% of them seen just once; the ten biggest clones take up roughly an eighth. Sequenced input: PBMCs. The receptor set was obtained from a man in his forties or fifties in good health and CMV-seropositive. Both conserved end residues are part of each CDR3. A D gene is named only where the DNA matches it firmly. Clone size is shown for a subset of rows, as once, few, many or a class of expanded clone.

J: TRBJ1-5
D: NA
V: TRBV5-6
size: NA
DNA: TGTGCCAGCAGCGACACATTTTCCGGACAGCCGACCCAGCATTTT
CDR3: CASSDTFSGQPTQHF

J: TRBJ1-1
D: NA
V: TRBV6-1
size: once
DNA: TGTGCCAGCTGGCAGGGCTTACGAGCTGCTGAAGCTTTCTTT
CDR3: CASWQGLRAAEAFF

J: TRBJ1-1
D: NA
V: TRBV5-1
size: NA
DNA: TGCGCCAGCAGCCGGGGGGGGGAGGGAAACACTGAAGCTTTCTTT
CDR3: CASSRGGEGNTEAFF

J: TRBJ2-1
D: TRBD2
V: TRBV5-4
size: NA
DNA: TGTGCCAGCAGCTGGGGGACTAGCGGGGGGAATGAGCAGTTCTTC
CDR3: CASSWGTSGGNEQFF

J: TRBJ1-2
D: TRBD1
V: TRBV7-9
size: NA
DNA: TGTGCCAGCAGCTTACCGCAGGGGGTGTCAGGGGGCGCCGACTATGGCTACACCTTC
CDR3: CASSLPQGVSGGADYGYTF

J: TRBJ2-1
D: TRBD2
V: TRBV14
size: NA
DNA: TGTGCCAGCAGCCAAGCGGGACTAGCTCCCTACAATGAGCAGTTCTTC
CDR3: CASSQAGLAPYNEQFF

J: TRBJ1-4
D: NA
V: TRBV19
size: NA
DNA: TGTGCCAGTAGCCCCGACAGTTACCAGGAAAAACTGTTTTTT
CDR3: CASSPDSYQEKLFF

J: TRBJ2-7
D: TRBD1
V: TRBV29-1
size: NA
DNA: TGCAGCGTTGAAAACAGGGGGCGCGTCGAGCAGTACTTC
CDR3: CSVENRGRVEQYF

J: TRBJ2-7
D: NA
V: TRBV25-1
size: NA
DNA: TGTGCCAGCTCAAACCCCATCTACGAGCAGTACTTC
CDR3: CASSNPIYEQYF

J: TRBJ2-3
D: TRBD2
V: TRBV5-4
size: NA
DNA: TGTGCCAGCATGGGGGGTAGCGGGGACGGAACAGATACGCAGTATTTT
CDR3: CASMGGSGDGTDTQYF

J: TRBJ1-1
D: NA
V: TRBV11-2
size: NA
DNA: TGTGCCAGCAGCTTAGATCGGCTAGCGCGTACAGCTTTCTTT
CDR3: CASSLDRLARTAFF

J: TRBJ1-2
D: NA
V: TRBV9
size: NA
DNA: TGTGCCAGCAGCGTAGACCAGGGGAACTATGGCTACACCTTC
CDR3: CASSVDQGNYGYTF

J: TRBJ2-7
D: TRBD1
V: TRBV28
size: NA
DNA: TGTGCCAGCAGACTCGGACAGGATAGAGGGCAGTACTTC
CDR3: CASRLGQDRGQYF

J: TRBJ1-6
D: TRBD1
V: TRBV5-1
size: few
DNA: TGCGCCAGCAGCCTAGGACAGGGTTTTTCACCCCTCCACTTT
CDR3: CASSLGQGFSPLHF

J: TRBJ1-5
D: TRBD1
V: TRBV5-1
size: once
DNA: TGCGCCAGCAGCCAACAGGGGGCCGGACAGCCCCAGCATTTT
CDR3: CASSQQGAGQPQHF

J: TRBJ1-2
D: NA
V: TRBV28
size: NA
DNA: TGTGCCAGCAACTCTCCGGTTCGGCAGGGTTTTAACTATGGCTACACCTTC
CDR3: CASNSPVRQGFNYGYTF

J: TRBJ2-7
D: NA
V: TRBV14
size: NA
DNA: TGTGCCAGCAGCTTACACACCAGGGACATTGGCGAGCAGTACTTC
CDR3: CASSLHTRDIGEQYF

J: TRBJ1-1
D: TRBD1
V: TRBV7-2
size: few
DNA: TGTGCCAGCAGCTCACAGGGGACGGGTACTGAAGCTTTCTTT
CDR3: CASSSQGTGTEAFF

J: TRBJ2-5
D: TRBD2
V: TRBV28
size: once
DNA: TGTGCCAGCAGTAACCTCGGGGGAGGGCAAGAGACCCAGTACTTC
CDR3: CASSNLGGGQETQYF

J: TRBJ1-4
D: TRBD1
V: TRBV18
size: few
DNA: TGTGCCAGCTCACCAGGCCTCCGGACAGGATTAAATGAAAAACTGTTTTTT
CDR3: CASSPGLRTGLNEKLFF

J: TRBJ1-2
D: TRBD1
V: TRBV29-1
size: NA
DNA: TGCAGCGCAGGGACAGGCGATGGCTACACCTTC
CDR3: CSAGTGDGYTF

J: TRBJ1-5
D: TRBD1
V: TRBV28
size: NA
DNA: TGTGCCGGTGGACAGGGGCTTCAGCCCCAGCATTTT
CDR3: CAGGQGLQPQHF

J: TRBJ2-3
D: TRBD2
V: TRBV19
size: NA
DNA: TGTGCCAGTAGGAGGGGAGGGTCTAGCACAGATACGCAGTATTTT
CDR3: CASRRGGSSTDTQYF

J: TRBJ1-2
D: NA
V: TRBV6-1
size: NA
DNA: TGTGCCAGCGCTGTGACAGCAACTTATGGCTACACCTTC
CDR3: CASAVTATYGYTF

J: TRBJ2-3
D: TRBD2
V: TRBV7-9
size: NA
DNA: TGTGCCAGCAGCCTAACTAGCGGGGGACAAGATACGCAGTATTTT
CDR3: CASSLTSGGQDTQYF

J: TRBJ1-3
D: NA
V: TRBV28
size: NA
DNA: TGTGCCAGCAGTTTACAGGCTAAGACCTCTGGAAACACCATATATTTT
CDR3: CASSLQAKTSGNTIYF

J: TRBJ2-2
D: NA
V: TRBV7-8
size: NA
DNA: TGTGCCAGCAGCTTATCGCGGACGAACACCGGGGAGCTGTTTTTT
CDR3: CASSLSRTNTGELFF